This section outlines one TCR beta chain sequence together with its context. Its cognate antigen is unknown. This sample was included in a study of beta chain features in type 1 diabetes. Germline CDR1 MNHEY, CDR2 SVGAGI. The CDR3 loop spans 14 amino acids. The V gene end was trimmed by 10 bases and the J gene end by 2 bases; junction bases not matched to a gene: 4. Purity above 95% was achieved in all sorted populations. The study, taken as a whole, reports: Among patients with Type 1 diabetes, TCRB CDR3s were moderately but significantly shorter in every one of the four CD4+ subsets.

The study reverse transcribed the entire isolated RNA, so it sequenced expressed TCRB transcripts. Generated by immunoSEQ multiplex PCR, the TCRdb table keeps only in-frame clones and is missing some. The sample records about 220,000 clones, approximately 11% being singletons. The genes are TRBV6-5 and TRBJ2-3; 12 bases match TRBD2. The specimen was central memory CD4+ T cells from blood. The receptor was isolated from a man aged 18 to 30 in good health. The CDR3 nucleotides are TGTGCCACTCGGACTAGCGGGAACACAGATACGCAGTATTTT. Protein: CATRTSGNTDTQYF.